A selection of T cell receptor beta chains follows, all from one sample in a study of CD8 T cells in ankylosing spondylitis. MiXCR was run by TCRdb on the 5' RACE reads, yielding one entry per CDR3 protein. The sample lists roughly 240,000 distinct CDR3 sequences, under 35% occurring once. Specimen: blood, either unsorted or a sorted T cell fraction (not recorded which). These receptors came from a male donor with ankylosing spondylitis or in good health (not recorded which). The CDR3 runs from the conserved cysteine through the conserved F or W. The D gene is left open where the match is weak. The size of a clone is reported for some rows only, either as once, few or many, or as a class for expanded clones.

clone size: -
J gene: TRBJ1-5
V gene: TRBV12-3/TRBV12-4
D gene: -
CDR3 DNA: TGTGCCAGCAGAGCAGGGATGGGCAATCAGCCCCAGCATTTT
CDR3 protein: CASRAGMGNQPQHF

clone size: -
J gene: TRBJ2-2
V gene: TRBV12-3/TRBV12-4
D gene: -
CDR3 DNA: TGTGCCAGCAGGCCTGGGGCGACGGGGGAGCTGTTTTTT
CDR3 protein: CASRPGATGELFF

clone size: few
J gene: TRBJ2-7
V gene: TRBV2
D gene: -
CDR3 DNA: TGTGCCAGCAGTGAGGACAGCCAGTACTACGAGCAGTACTTC
CDR3 protein: CASSEDSQYYEQYF

clone size: -
J gene: TRBJ2-7
V gene: TRBV28
D gene: -
CDR3 DNA: TGTGCCAGCAGCCCATCGGGGAACTACGAGCAGTACTTC
CDR3 protein: CASSPSGNYEQYF

clone size: few
J gene: TRBJ1-1
V gene: TRBV29-1
D gene: TRBD1
CDR3 DNA: TGCAGCGTTGCTTTGGGGACAGGGGATACTGAAGCTTTCTTT
CDR3 protein: CSVALGTGDTEAFF

clone size: -
J gene: TRBJ2-2
V gene: TRBV20-1
D gene: -
CDR3 DNA: TGCAGTGCGGGAAGTCCGGCCGGGGAGCTGTTTTTT
CDR3 protein: CSAGSPAGELFF

clone size: -
J gene: TRBJ2-2
V gene: TRBV4-1
D gene: -
CDR3 DNA: TGCGCCAGCAGCCAAGATGGCGGCGGGACCGGGGAGCTGTTTTTT
CDR3 protein: CASSQDGGGTGELFF

clone size: few
J gene: TRBJ1-5
V gene: TRBV7-2
D gene: TRBD1
CDR3 DNA: TGTGCCAGCAGCCGCGAGACAGGGTACGATCAGCCCCAGCATTTT
CDR3 protein: CASSRETGYDQPQHF

clone size: -
J gene: TRBJ1-2
V gene: TRBV20-1
D gene: TRBD1
CDR3 DNA: TGCAGTGTCGTACGCGGGACAGGGGACGGCTACACCTTC
CDR3 protein: CSVVRGTGDGYTF

clone size: -
J gene: TRBJ2-3
V gene: TRBV6-1
D gene: -
CDR3 DNA: TGTGCCAGCAGTGGGGACTTCACAGATACGCAGTATTTT
CDR3 protein: CASSGDFTDTQYF

clone size: -
J gene: TRBJ2-5
V gene: TRBV9
D gene: -
CDR3 DNA: TGTGCCAGCAGCCCTCGCTCGGACAGACCGAGGGAGACCCAGTACTTC
CDR3 protein: CASSPRSDRPRETQYF

clone size: -
J gene: TRBJ2-3
V gene: TRBV28
D gene: TRBD2
CDR3 DNA: TGTGCCAGCAGTCCTGGCCAGCGGGAGATACTCACAGATACGCAGTATTTT
CDR3 protein: CASSPGQREILTDTQYF

clone size: few
J gene: TRBJ2-1
V gene: TRBV6-5
D gene: -
CDR3 DNA: TGTGCCAGCAGTAGGGGGGCTAATGAGCAGTTCTTC
CDR3 protein: CASSRGANEQFF

clone size: -
J gene: TRBJ2-1
V gene: TRBV29-1
D gene: -
CDR3 DNA: TGCAGCGTTAATCGCAGGGGGGTAATCTACAATGAGCAGTTCTTC
CDR3 protein: CSVNRRGVIYNEQFF

clone size: -
J gene: TRBJ2-5
V gene: TRBV4-1
D gene: -
CDR3 DNA: TGCGCCAGCAGCCAAAGCGGACAGCAAGAGACCCAGTACTTC
CDR3 protein: CASSQSGQQETQYF

clone size: few
J gene: TRBJ2-5
V gene: TRBV15
D gene: TRBD1
CDR3 DNA: TGTGCCACCAGCCCAGACAGGGTCCAAGAGACCCAGTACTTC
CDR3 protein: CATSPDRVQETQYF

clone size: -
J gene: TRBJ2-1
V gene: TRBV5-6
D gene: -
CDR3 DNA: TGTGCCAGCAGCTTAGTCCGGGACACCTACAATGAGCAGTTCTTC
CDR3 protein: CASSLVRDTYNEQFF

clone size: -
J gene: TRBJ1-2
V gene: TRBV28
D gene: TRBD1
CDR3 DNA: TGTGCCAGCAGTTTGCCATCCCTGGACAGGGGAGCGGACTATGGCTACACCTTC
CDR3 protein: CASSLPSLDRGADYGYTF

clone size: -
J gene: TRBJ2-1
V gene: TRBV29-1
D gene: -
CDR3 DNA: TGCAGCGTTGATGGATACGCCAGTGATGAGCAGTTCTTC
CDR3 protein: CSVDGYASDEQFF

clone size: -
J gene: TRBJ2-1
V gene: TRBV28
D gene: TRBD2
CDR3 DNA: TGTGCCAGCAGAACTACTAGCGGGGCAAGCTACAATGAGCAGTTCTTC
CDR3 protein: CASRTTSGASYNEQFF

clone size: few
J gene: TRBJ2-3
V gene: TRBV5-6
D gene: TRBD2
CDR3 DNA: TGTGCCAGCAGCTTGCTCGGCCAGGGAGGGGCAGATACGCAGTATTTT
CDR3 protein: CASSLLGQGGADTQYF

clone size: few
J gene: TRBJ2-1
V gene: TRBV6-4
D gene: TRBD2
CDR3 DNA: TGTGCCAGCAGTAACCAAGTCGGGGGGGCCGTGGATGAGCAGTTCTTC
CDR3 protein: CASSNQVGGAVDEQFF

clone size: -
J gene: TRBJ2-3
V gene: TRBV24-1
D gene: -
CDR3 DNA: TGTGCCACCAGTGACCGGGACTCGAGGGGGTATTTT
CDR3 protein: CATSDRDSRGYF

clone size: few
J gene: TRBJ1-2
V gene: TRBV29-1
D gene: -
CDR3 DNA: TGCAGCGTTGCTTCAGGCTATGGCTACACCTTC
CDR3 protein: CSVASGYGYTF

clone size: -
J gene: TRBJ1-2
V gene: TRBV29-1
D gene: -
CDR3 DNA: TGCAGCGTTGTGGGGGGAGTACTTGGCTACACCTTC
CDR3 protein: CSVVGGVLGYTF

clone size: few
J gene: TRBJ2-1
V gene: TRBV7-8
D gene: TRBD2
CDR3 DNA: TGTGCCAGCAGCCCAGGACTAGCGGGGGGGACGAGCTACAATGAGCAGTTCTTC
CDR3 protein: CASSPGLAGGTSYNEQFF

clone size: -
J gene: TRBJ2-1
V gene: TRBV7-2
D gene: -
CDR3 DNA: TGTGCCAGCAGCCCGCGGGACTTTCAGTTCTTC
CDR3 protein: CASSPRDFQFF

clone size: -
J gene: TRBJ1-1
V gene: TRBV20-1
D gene: -
CDR3 DNA: TGCAGTGCCCATTCGGGTGGTGAAGCTTTCTTT
CDR3 protein: CSAHSGGEAFF

clone size: -
J gene: TRBJ2-1
V gene: TRBV11-2
D gene: -
CDR3 DNA: TGTGCCAGCAGCTTAGTCACGGGGAGCAACAATGAGCAGTTCTTC
CDR3 protein: CASSLVTGSNNEQFF

clone size: -
J gene: TRBJ2-5
V gene: TRBV3-1
D gene: -
CDR3 DNA: TGTGCCAGCAGCCAAAGGGAAGAGACCCAGTACTTC
CDR3 protein: CASSQREETQYF